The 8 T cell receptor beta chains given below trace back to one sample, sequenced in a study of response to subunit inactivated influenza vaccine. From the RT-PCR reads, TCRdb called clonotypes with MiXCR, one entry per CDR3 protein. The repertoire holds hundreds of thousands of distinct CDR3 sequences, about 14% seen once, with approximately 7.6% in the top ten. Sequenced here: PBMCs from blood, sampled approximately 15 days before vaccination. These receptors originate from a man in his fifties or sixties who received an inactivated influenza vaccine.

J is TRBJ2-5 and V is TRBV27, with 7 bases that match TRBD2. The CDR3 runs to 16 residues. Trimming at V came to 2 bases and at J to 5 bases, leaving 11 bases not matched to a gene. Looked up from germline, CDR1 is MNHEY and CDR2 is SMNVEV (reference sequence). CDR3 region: CASSLQASGVWETQYF. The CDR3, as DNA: TGTGCCAGCAGTTTACAGGCGAGCGGGGTTTGGGAGACCCAGTACTTC.

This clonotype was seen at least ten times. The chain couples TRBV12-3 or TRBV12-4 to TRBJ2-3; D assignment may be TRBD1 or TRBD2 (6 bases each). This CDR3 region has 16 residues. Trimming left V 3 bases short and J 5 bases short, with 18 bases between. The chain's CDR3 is CASSFLVGGAGDTQYF. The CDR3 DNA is TGTGCCAGCAGTTTTCTCGTCGGGGGCGCGGGAGATACGCAGTATTTT.

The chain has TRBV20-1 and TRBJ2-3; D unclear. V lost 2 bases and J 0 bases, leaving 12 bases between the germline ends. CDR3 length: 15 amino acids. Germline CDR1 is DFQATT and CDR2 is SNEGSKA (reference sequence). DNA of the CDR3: TGCAGTGCTAGAAAACCGGCTAGAAGCACAGATACGCAGTATTTT. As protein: CSARKPARSTDTQYF.

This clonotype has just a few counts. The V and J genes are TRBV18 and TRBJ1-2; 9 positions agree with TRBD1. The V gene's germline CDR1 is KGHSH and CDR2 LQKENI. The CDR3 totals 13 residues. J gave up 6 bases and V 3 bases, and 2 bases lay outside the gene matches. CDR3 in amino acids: CASSPGTGHGYTF. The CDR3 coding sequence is TGTGCCAGCTCACCCGGGACAGGGCATGGCTACACCTTC.

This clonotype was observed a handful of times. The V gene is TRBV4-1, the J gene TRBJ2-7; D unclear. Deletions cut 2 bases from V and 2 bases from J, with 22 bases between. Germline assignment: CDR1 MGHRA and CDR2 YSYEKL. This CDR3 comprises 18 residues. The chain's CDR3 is CASSQQKTTQPLPYEQYF. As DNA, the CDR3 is TGCGCCAGCAGCCAACAAAAAACGACACAACCTTTGCCCTACGAGCAGTACTTC.

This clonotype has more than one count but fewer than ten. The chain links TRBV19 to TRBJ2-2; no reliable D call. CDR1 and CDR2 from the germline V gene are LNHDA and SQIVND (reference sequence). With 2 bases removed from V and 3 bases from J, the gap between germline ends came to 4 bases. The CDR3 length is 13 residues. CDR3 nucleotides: TGTGCCAGTAGTATACAGCACACCGGGGAGCTGTTTTTT. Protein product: CASSIQHTGELFF.

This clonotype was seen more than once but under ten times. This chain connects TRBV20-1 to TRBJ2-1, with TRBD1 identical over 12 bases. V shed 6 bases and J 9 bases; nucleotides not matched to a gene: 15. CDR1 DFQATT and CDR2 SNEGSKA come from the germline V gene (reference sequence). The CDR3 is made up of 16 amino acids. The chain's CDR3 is CSALGTGTGGKSEQFF. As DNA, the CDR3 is TGCAGTGCCTTGGGGACCGGGACAGGGGGCAAGAGTGAGCAGTTCTTC.

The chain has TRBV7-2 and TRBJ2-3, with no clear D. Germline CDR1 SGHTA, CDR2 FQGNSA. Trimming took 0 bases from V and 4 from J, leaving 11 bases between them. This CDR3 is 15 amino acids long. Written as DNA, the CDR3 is TGTGCCAGCAGCTTAGCCGTTGGGGTATCAGATACGCAGTATTTT. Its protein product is CASSLAVGVSDTQYF.